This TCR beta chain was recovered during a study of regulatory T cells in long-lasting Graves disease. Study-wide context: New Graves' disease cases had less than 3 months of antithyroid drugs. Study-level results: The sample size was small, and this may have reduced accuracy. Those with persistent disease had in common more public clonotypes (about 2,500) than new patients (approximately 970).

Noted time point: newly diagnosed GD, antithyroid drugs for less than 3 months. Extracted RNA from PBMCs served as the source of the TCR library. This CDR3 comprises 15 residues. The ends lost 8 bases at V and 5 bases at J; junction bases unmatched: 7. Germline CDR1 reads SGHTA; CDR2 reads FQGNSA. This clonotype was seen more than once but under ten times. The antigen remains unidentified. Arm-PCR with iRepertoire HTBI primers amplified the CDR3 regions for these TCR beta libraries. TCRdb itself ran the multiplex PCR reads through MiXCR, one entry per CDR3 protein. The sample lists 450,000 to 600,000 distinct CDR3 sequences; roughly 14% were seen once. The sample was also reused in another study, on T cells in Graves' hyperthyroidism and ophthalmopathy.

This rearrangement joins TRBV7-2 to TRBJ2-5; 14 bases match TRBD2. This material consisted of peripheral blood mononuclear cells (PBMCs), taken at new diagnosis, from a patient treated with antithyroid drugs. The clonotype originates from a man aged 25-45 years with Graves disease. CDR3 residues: CASLTSGRAGETQYF. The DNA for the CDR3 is TGTGCCAGCCTGACTAGCGGGAGGGCCGGGGAGACCCAGTACTTC.